This TCR beta chain was obtained from a study of cytomegalovirus exposure and HLA in healthy donors. Study-wide results and limits: A later analysis revealed that TCR association rates differed between HLA loci, peaking at DRB1 and bottoming out at HLA-C. Later analysis showed most CMV-associated TCR beta chains appearing HLA-restricted.

Germline CDR1 SGHAT, CDR2 FQNNGV. V lost 1 base and J 5 bases, leaving 11 bases between the germline ends. This CDR3 comprises 14 residues. The primer mix had 60 Vbeta and 13 Jbeta primers. Here immunoSEQ multiplex PCR was the method, and the copy in TCRdb shows in-frame clones only, minus some. The data hold approximately 170,000 clones, with around 80% observed a single time. Note on this clone: Its specificity is not known.

This clonotype originated in a woman in her forties or fifties in good health and CMV-seropositive. This chain links TRBV11-2 with TRBJ1-1; tentatively, D is TRBD1 (6 bases). Specimen: PBMCs. This CDR3 is CASSLGQGWTEAFF. The CDR3 DNA reads TGTGCCAGCAGCTTAGGGCAGGGGTGGACTGAAGCTTTCTTT.